What follows are 23 T cell receptor beta chains derived from one specimen sequenced in a study of shared clonotypes between healthy human individuals. Profiling relied on immunoSEQ multiplex PCR, and the TCRdb table lists in-frame clones only, not all of them. This table has about 1,500,000 clones, approximately 97% appearing once. The material sequenced was naive CD4+ T cells sorted from blood. Subset reported: CD45RA+ positively selected. The receptors derive from a man aged 25-45 years in good health.

This chain uses TRBV27 with TRBJ1-1, with no clear D. The germline gives CDR1 MNHEY, CDR2 SMNVEV (reference sequence). Trimming removed 9 bases at V and 0 bases at J, with 17 bases between. The CDR3 is 15 residues long. For the CDR3, the DNA is TGTGCCAGTTCTGGGGTTAGGACCATGAACACTGAAGCTTTCTTT. It codes for CASSGVRTMNTEAFF.

Comment on this clone: The sample holds other DNA sequences that translate to the same CDR3. This chain connects TRBV5-4 to TRBJ1-3; 8 positions match TRBD1. This CDR3 spans 14 amino acids. V was pared by 5 bases and J by 4 bases, with 5 bases of the junction left unmatched. Looked up from germline, CDR1 is SGHNT and CDR2 is YYREEE (reference sequence). The CDR3 loop is CASSLDRGGNTIYF. CDR3 sequence (DNA): TGTGCCAGCAGTCTTGACAGGGGAGGAAACACCATATATTTT.

CDR3 amino acids: CASSSSSGAAANYEQYF. The CDR3 coding sequence is TGTGCCAGCAGCTCCTCCTCAGGGGCGGCTGCGAACTACGAGCAGTACTTC. This sequence joins TRBV7-8 and TRBJ2-7; maybe TRBD1 (6 bases). Germline assignment: CDR1 SGHVS and CDR2 FQNEAQ. Trimming shortened V by 4 bases and J by 3 bases, and 22 bases separated the two germline ends. The CDR3 sequence is 17 residues long.

V usage is TRBV6-6 and J usage is TRBJ1-2; TRBD1 matches 9 bases. This CDR3 is 14 amino acids long. Trimming cost V 0 bases and J 7 bases; bases outside gene matches: 3. The germline V gene has CDR1 MNHNY and CDR2 SVGAGI (reference sequence). Here the CDR3 reads CASSYSGTGSGYTF. The CDR3 nucleotides are TGTGCCAGCAGTTACTCCGGGACAGGGTCTGGCTACACCTTC.

The CDR3 DNA reads TGTGCCAGCAGCTTTACTACCTACGAGCAGTACTTC. Translating gives CASSFTTYEQYF. The chain has TRBV7-2 and TRBJ2-7; D is unclear. V shed 3 bases and J shed 2 bases, with 5 bases lying between them. The germline V gene has CDR1 SGHTA and CDR2 FQGNSA. This CDR3 is 12 amino acids long.

The V and J genes are TRBV2 and TRBJ1-3; TRBD1 is a possible D gene (6 bases). CDR3 length equals 15 residues. V dropped 4 bases and J dropped 3 bases, with 13 bases sitting between them. Germline V lookup: CDR1 SNHLY, CDR2 FYNNEI. CDR3 nucleotide sequence: TGTGCCAGCAGTGTTCCGGGGGCAAGTGGAAACACCATATATTTT. Translated: CASSVPGASGNTIYF.

The V gene is TRBV18, the J gene TRBJ2-7, with TRBD2 identical over 7 bases. The junction had 4 bases not matched to a gene; V was cut back by 3 bases and J by 2 bases. The length of the CDR3 is 14 residues. Germline lookup yields CDR1 KGHSH and CDR2 LQKENI. This CDR3 is CASSPSGNPYEQYF. CDR3 nucleotide sequence: TGTGCCAGCTCACCGAGCGGGAACCCCTACGAGCAGTACTTC.

The CDR3 sequence: CASSSRLAGLPSPYNEQFF. In nucleotides, the CDR3 is TGTGCCAGTAGTTCTAGACTAGCGGGACTCCCCTCCCCCTACAATGAGCAGTTCTTC. The J gene is TRBJ2-1, the V gene TRBV19; TRBD2 agrees at 11 bases. CDR1 and CDR2 (germline): LNHDA, SQIVND (reference sequence). This CDR3 has 19 residues. V lost 5 bases to trimming and J lost 2 bases; unmatched junction nucleotides: 14.

This clone was observed once. This chain links TRBV19 with TRBJ2-1; 11 bases map to TRBD2. Trimming at V came to 6 bases and at J to 10 bases, leaving 17 bases not matched to a gene. The CDR3 covers 17 residues. CDR1 is LNHDA, CDR2 SQIVND, per germline (reference sequence). In nucleotides, the CDR3 is TGTGCCAGTAGAAATCAGGCCGGGACTAGCGGTGCCGGCGAGCAGTTCTTC. It is translated as CASRNQAGTSGAGEQFF.

The chain has TRBV29-1 and TRBJ2-7; no clear D gene. Germline V gives CDR1 SQVTM, CDR2 ANQGSEA. V was trimmed by 0 bases and J by 3 bases, leaving 3 bases between them. The CDR3 runs to 11 residues. The CDR3 DNA reads as TGCAGCGTTGAAGAGCACTACGAGCAGTACTTC. Translating gives CSVEEHYEQYF.

The chain uses TRBV18 and TRBJ2-3; D is uncertain. V was shortened by 5 bases and J by 0 bases, with 21 bases between the two germline ends. The CDR3 covers 18 residues. CDR1 is KGHSH, CDR2 LQKENI, per germline. The CDR3 nucleotides read TGTGCCAGCTCAATTCAAAGACGGCTAGAGGCTAGCACAGATACGCAGTATTTT. It codes for CASSIQRRLEASTDTQYF.

V usage is TRBV28 and J usage is TRBJ2-7; D is possibly TRBD1 (7 bases). CDR3 length: 15 amino acids. Trimming left V 8 bases short and J 2 bases short, with 19 bases between. Per germline, CDR1 MDHEN and CDR2 SYDVKM. This CDR3 is CASLTRPGGTYEQYF. For the CDR3, the DNA is TGTGCCAGCCTTACCCGACCAGGGGGGACCTACGAGCAGTACTTC.

This clone appeared once. This chain joins TRBV5-5 and TRBJ2-7; no reliable D call. The CDR3 has 13 amino acids. V lost 1 base, J lost 3 bases, and 8 bases lay in between. Germline assignment: CDR1 SGHKS and CDR2 YYEKEE (reference sequence). The CDR3 DNA follows: TGTGCCAGCAGCTTGAGGGCAGACTACGAGCAGTACTTC. Residues: CASSLRADYEQYF.

The chain joins TRBV29-1 to TRBJ2-7; 10 nucleotides align to TRBD1. The CDR3 is made up of 13 amino acids. Germline V gene sequence: CDR1 SQVTM, CDR2 ANQGSEA. The V gene end was trimmed by 4 bases and the J gene end by 5 bases; junction bases not matched to a gene: 5. CDR3 in amino acids: CSVVRTGGHEQYF. DNA of the CDR3: TGCAGCGTTGTGAGGACAGGGGGTCACGAGCAGTACTTC.

The chain carries TRBV5-1 and TRBJ2-7; D unclear. Trimming shortened V by 2 bases and J by 7 bases, and 16 bases separated the two germline ends. This CDR3 has 14 residues. The germline V gene has CDR1 SGHRS and CDR2 YFSETQ. The CDR3 coding sequence is TGCGCCAGCAGCTTAGTCAACTCTCTGGGGGAGCAGTACTTC. Translating gives CASSLVNSLGEQYF. Variable domain in full (rest from reference TRBV5-1 and TRBJ2-7): KAGVTQTPRYLIKTRGQQVTLSCSPISGHRSVSWYQQTPGQGLQFLFEYFSETQRNKGNFPGRFSGRQFSNSRSEMNVSTLELGDSALYLCASSLVNSLGEQYFGPGTRLTVT.

The chain couples TRBV7-8 to TRBJ2-7; a possible D gene is TRBD1 (6 bases). V dropped 5 bases and J dropped 1 base, with 12 bases sitting between them. This CDR3 is 14 amino acids long. The germline V gene has CDR1 SGHVS and CDR2 FQNEAQ. CDR3 DNA: TGTGCCAGCAGCCTTGGGGGCAGGTCCTACGAGCAGTACTTC. The encoded protein is CASSLGGRSYEQYF.

Comment on this clone: Within the sample, other DNA sequences also encode this same CDR3. J is TRBJ2-3 and V is TRBV27; no reliable D call. This CDR3 region has 13 residues. The V end was cut by 2 bases, the J end by 2 bases, with 5 bases between. In germline, CDR1 is MNHEY, CDR2 SMNVEV (reference sequence). The CDR3 sequence: CASSLSYTDTQYF. As DNA, the CDR3 is TGTGCCAGCAGTTTAAGCTACACAGATACGCAGTATTTT.

Worth noting for this clone: Sequence at one end of the junction differs from germline and may be a read error. V gene TRBV9 combines with J gene TRBJ2-5, with TRBD1 identical over 7 bases. This CDR3 is 11 amino acids long. The germline V gene encodes CDR1 SGDLS and CDR2 YYNGEE. The CDR3 DNA follows: TGTGCCAGCAGCGTTCGACAGGGTGGGGACTTC. Protein product: CASSVRQGGDF.

The chain links TRBV19 to TRBJ1-2; D ambiguous. Deletions cut 1 base from V and 4 bases from J, with 13 bases between. Germline CDR1 and CDR2: LNHDA and SQIVND (reference sequence). The CDR3 totals 15 residues. This CDR3 is CASSIVTPDLYGYTF. For the CDR3, the DNA is TGTGCCAGTAGTATAGTTACGCCTGACCTCTATGGCTACACCTTC.

The chain joins TRBV7-9 to TRBJ2-1, with D perhaps given as TRBD1 or TRBD2 (5 bases each). The CDR3 is 13 residues long. The germline gives CDR1 SEHNR, CDR2 FQNEAQ (reference sequence). The ends were cut back, 1 base at V and 9 bases at J, with 10 bases in the middle. CDR3 in DNA: TGTGCCAGCAGCTTAGAGAGGGACGCTGAGCAGTTCTTC. Residues: CASSLERDAEQFF.

The chain has TRBV10-1 and TRBJ2-3; perhaps D is TRBD1 or TRBD2 (5 bases each). CDR3 length equals 15 residues. V was trimmed by 5 bases and J by 0 bases, leaving 12 bases between them. The germline V gene encodes CDR1 WNHNN and CDR2 SYGVQD (reference sequence). DNA of the CDR3: TGCGCCAGCAGTACGGGGCAATCTAGCACAGATACGCAGTATTTT. Translation gives CASSTGQSSTDTQYF.

This clone was counted once. The chain employs TRBV27 and TRBJ1-3; a possible D gene is TRBD1 (6 bases). The CDR3 is 15 amino acids. Germline CDR1 is MNHEY and CDR2 is SMNVEV (reference sequence). V lost 3 bases and J 2 bases, leaving 11 bases between the germline ends. CDR3 loop: CASSFQGQTGNTIYF. CDR3 nucleotides: TGTGCCAGCAGTTTCCAGGGGCAGACTGGAAACACCATATATTTT.

This clone was found a few times. The sample contains more than one DNA sequence encoding this CDR3. The V and J genes are TRBV5-1 and TRBJ2-3; TRBD1 matches at 8 bases. Germline values: CDR1 SGHRS, CDR2 YFSETQ. The length of the CDR3 is 13 residues. The V segment lost 2 bases and the J segment 4 bases; nucleotides outside the gene matches: 0. The CDR3 protein is CASSLQGADTQYF. In DNA form, the CDR3 reads TGCGCCAGCAGCTTACAGGGGGCAGATACGCAGTATTTT. Full variable domain (missing parts from reference TRBV5-1 and TRBJ2-3): KAGVTQTPRYLIKTRGQQVTLSCSPISGHRSVSWYQQTPGQGLQFLFEYFSETQRNKGNFPGRFSGRQFSNSRSEMNVSTLELGDSALYLCASSLQGADTQYFGPGTRLTVL.